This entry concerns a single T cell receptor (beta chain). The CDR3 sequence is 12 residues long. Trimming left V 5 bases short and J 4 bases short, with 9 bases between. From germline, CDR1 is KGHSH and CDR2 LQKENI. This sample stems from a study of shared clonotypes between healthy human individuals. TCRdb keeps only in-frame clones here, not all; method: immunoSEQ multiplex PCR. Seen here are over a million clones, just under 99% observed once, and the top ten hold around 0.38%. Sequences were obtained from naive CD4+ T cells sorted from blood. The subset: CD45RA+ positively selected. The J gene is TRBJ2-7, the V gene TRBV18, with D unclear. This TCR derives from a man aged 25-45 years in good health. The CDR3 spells CASSETGYEQYF. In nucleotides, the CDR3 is TGTGCCAGCTCAGAAACTGGTTACGAGCAGTACTTC.